This is a list of T cell receptor beta chains from one sample in a study of control samples from healthy donors and cancer patients. Sequencing used immunoSEQ multiplex PCR; TCRdb keeps in-frame clones, though not all of them. The sample has 60,000 to 70,000 clones, over 65% seen once. Material: PBMCs. The source of these receptors is a woman between 45 and 60 years old with lung cancer. CDR3s include the opening cysteine and the closing phenylalanine or tryptophan. The order of the fields is D gene, CDR3 length, J gene, clone size, V gene, CDR3 protein, CDR3 DNA. D genes are given only for firm matches. Not every row has a clone size; where given, it reads once, few, many or a size class.

-	11	TRBJ2-3	once	TRBV20-1	CSGRTADTQYF	TGCAGTGGCCGGACTGCAGATACGCAGTATTTT
-	12	TRBJ2-1	once	TRBV9	CASGRTYNEQFF	TGTGCCAGCGGACGTACCTACAATGAGCAGTTCTTC
-	14	TRBJ1-6	-	TRBV27	CASSLTVYNSPLHF	TGTGCCAGCAGTCTGACAGTTTACAATTCACCCCTCCACTTT
-	16	TRBJ2-2	-	TRBV5-1	CASRGGIGSDTGELFF	TGCGCTTCTAGGGGGGGAATCGGCTCGGACACCGGGGAGCTGTTTTTT
-	15	TRBJ1-3	-	TRBV14	CASSQDALFGNTIYF	TGTGCCAGCAGCCAAGACGCACTTTTTGGAAACACCATATATTTT
TRBD2	15	TRBJ2-3	-	TRBV5-1	CASSFRSGGSDTQYF	TGCGCCAGCAGCTTCCGTAGCGGGGGTTCAGATACGCAGTATTTT
-	12	TRBJ1-1	once	TRBV30	CAWSLGNTEAFF	TGTGCCTGGAGCCTAGGGAACACTGAAGCTTTCTTT
-	18	TRBJ1-3	-	TRBV9	CASSVGGGGPFAGNTIYF	TGTGCCAGCAGCGTAGGAGGAGGAGGGCCGTTCGCTGGAAACACCATATATTTT
-	15	TRBJ1-4	-	TRBV19	CASSRRQATNEKLFF	TGTGCCAGTAGTAGGAGACAGGCAACTAATGAAAAACTGTTTTTT
TRBD2	19	TRBJ2-7	-	TRBV11-2	CASSYASFGMAGGLSEQYF	TGTGCCAGCAGCTATGCTTCATTTGGTATGGCGGGGGGTTTAAGCGAGCAGTACTTC
-	15	TRBJ2-7	-	TRBV5-4	CASSLTHQGSGEQYF	TGTGCCAGCAGCTTAACCCACCAGGGTAGCGGCGAGCAGTACTTC
-	17	TRBJ1-1	-	TRBV6-2/TRBV6-3	CASSPWMEGRMDTEAFF	TGTGCCAGCAGCCCTTGGATGGAGGGGAGGATGGACACTGAAGCTTTCTTT
TRBD1	15	TRBJ1-6	-	TRBV3-1/TRBV3-2	CASSQGGQGFSPLHF	TGTGCCAGCAGCCAAGGGGGACAGGGATTTTCACCCCTCCACTTT
-	14	TRBJ2-3	few	TRBV5-1	CASSLLSPTDTQYF	TGCGCCAGCAGCTTGTTGTCCCCCACAGATACGCAGTATTTT
TRBD1	13	TRBJ2-5	-	TRBV19	CASSWDSQETQYF	TGTGCCAGTAGCTGGGACAGTCAAGAGACCCAGTACTTC
TRBD1	14	TRBJ2-7	-	TRBV3-1/TRBV3-2	CASSPRDRYYEQYF	TGTGCCAGCAGCCCCCGGGACAGATACTACGAGCAGTACTTC
-	14	TRBJ2-3	-	TRBV20-1	CSASVQGSTDTQYF	TGCAGTGCTAGTGTCCAGGGGAGCACAGATACGCAGTATTTT
TRBD1	16	TRBJ1-4	-	TRBV28	CASSSGQGGTNEKLFF	TGTGCCAGCAGTTCCGGACAGGGAGGAACTAATGAAAAACTGTTTTTT
-	15	TRBJ2-1	-	TRBV12-2	CASPQGAGGLDEQFF	TGTGCAAGTCCCCAGGGAGCGGGGGGCCTCGATGAGCAGTTCTTC
-	15	TRBJ1-5	-	TRBV10-3	CAISSTGISNQPQHF	TGTGCCATCAGTTCGACAGGAATCAGCAATCAGCCCCAGCATTTT
-	14	TRBJ1-2	-	TRBV19	CASTPDSSIMANTF	TGTGCCAGTACCCCCGACAGCTCAATTATGGCTAACACCTTC
-	17	TRBJ1-1	once	TRBV28	CASSFKWVRAPGTEAFF	TGTGCCAGCAGTTTCAAGTGGGTGAGGGCGCCGGGGACTGAAGCTTTCTTT
-	13	TRBJ1-1	-	TRBV19	CASSGPMNTEAFF	TGTGCCAGTAGTGGGCCGATGAACACTGAAGCTTTCTTT
TRBD1	13	TRBJ1-1	-	TRBV12-5	CASGGDRDTEAFF	TGTGCTAGTGGAGGGGACAGGGACACTGAAGCTTTCTTT
-	15	TRBJ1-4	-	TRBV11-2	CASSSPRASVGKLFF	TGTGCCAGCAGCTCTCCTCGGGCCTCGGTGGGAAAACTGTTTTTT
TRBD1	17	TRBJ2-3	-	TRBV5-1	CASSFQDRAPRGDTQYF	TGCGCCAGCAGCTTTCAAGACAGGGCTCCTCGCGGAGATACGCAGTATTTT
-	15	TRBJ2-2	-	TRBV27	CASSSAWGVSGELFF	TGTGCCAGCAGTTCAGCGTGGGGGGTCTCCGGGGAGCTGTTTTTT
-	13	TRBJ2-1	-	TRBV7-9	CASSSSRVNEQFF	TGTGCCAGCAGCTCCTCTAGGGTTAATGAGCAGTTCTTC
TRBD2	16	TRBJ2-2	-	TRBV7-2	CASSLDSGGATGELFF	TGTGCCAGCAGCTTGGATAGCGGGGGCGCTACCGGGGAGCTGTTTTTT
TRBD1	15	TRBJ1-3	once	TRBV4-1	CASSQTGTEVYTIYF	TGCGCCAGCAGCCAGACCGGGACAGAAGTATACACCATATATTTT
-	14	TRBJ2-1	-	TRBV7-9	CASKVESSYNEQFF	TGTGCCAGCAAGGTAGAAAGCTCCTACAATGAGCAGTTCTTC
TRBD1	15	TRBJ1-4	-	TRBV13	CASSPSTGVREKLFF	TGTGCCAGCAGCCCGTCGACAGGGGTGCGAGAAAAACTGTTTTTT
TRBD1	13	TRBJ2-2	-	TRBV6-4	CASSPGGSGELFF	TGTGCCAGCAGTCCAGGGGGATCCGGGGAGCTGTTTTTT
TRBD1	17	TRBJ1-1	few	TRBV15	CATSPQPGTGSSTEAFF	TGTGCCACCAGCCCACAACCCGGGACAGGGAGTAGCACTGAAGCTTTCTTT